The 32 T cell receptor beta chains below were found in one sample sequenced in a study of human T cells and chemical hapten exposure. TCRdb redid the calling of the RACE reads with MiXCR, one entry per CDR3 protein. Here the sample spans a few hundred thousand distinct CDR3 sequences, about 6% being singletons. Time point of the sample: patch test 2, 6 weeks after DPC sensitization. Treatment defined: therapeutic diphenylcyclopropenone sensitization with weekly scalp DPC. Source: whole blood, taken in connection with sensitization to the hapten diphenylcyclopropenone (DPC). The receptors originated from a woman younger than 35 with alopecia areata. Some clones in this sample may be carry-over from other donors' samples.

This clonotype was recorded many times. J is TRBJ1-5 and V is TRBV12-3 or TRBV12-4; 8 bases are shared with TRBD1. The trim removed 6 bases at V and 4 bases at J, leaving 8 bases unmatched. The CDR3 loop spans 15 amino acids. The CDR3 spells CASRSTGGANQPQHF. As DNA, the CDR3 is TGTGCCAGCAGATCCACAGGGGGAGCTAATCAGCCCCAGCATTTT.

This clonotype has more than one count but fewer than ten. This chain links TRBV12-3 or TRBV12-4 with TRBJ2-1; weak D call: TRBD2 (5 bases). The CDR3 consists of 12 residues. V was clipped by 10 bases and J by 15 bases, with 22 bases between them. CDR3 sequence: CATGDGIPGRFF. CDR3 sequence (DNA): TGTGCCACAGGCGACGGGATCCCCGGTCGGTTCTTC.

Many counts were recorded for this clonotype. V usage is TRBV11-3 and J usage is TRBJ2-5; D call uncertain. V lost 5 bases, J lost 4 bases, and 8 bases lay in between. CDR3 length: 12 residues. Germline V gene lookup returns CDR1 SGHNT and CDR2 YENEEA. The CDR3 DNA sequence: TGTGCCAGCAGCCAAGGCCTAGAGACCCAGTACTTC. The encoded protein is CASSQGLETQYF.

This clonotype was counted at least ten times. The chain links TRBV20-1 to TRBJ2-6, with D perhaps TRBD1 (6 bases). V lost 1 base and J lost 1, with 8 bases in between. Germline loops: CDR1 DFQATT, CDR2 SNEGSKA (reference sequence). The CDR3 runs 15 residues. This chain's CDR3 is CSARVTGSGANVLTF. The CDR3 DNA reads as TGCAGTGCTAGAGTCACAGGGTCTGGGGCCAACGTCCTGACTTTC.

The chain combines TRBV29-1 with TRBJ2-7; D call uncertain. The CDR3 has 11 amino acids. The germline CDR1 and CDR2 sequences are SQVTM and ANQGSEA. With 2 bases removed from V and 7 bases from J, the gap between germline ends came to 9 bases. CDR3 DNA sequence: TGCAGCGTTGAACTCGCTCTGGAGCAGTACTTC. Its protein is CSVELALEQYF.

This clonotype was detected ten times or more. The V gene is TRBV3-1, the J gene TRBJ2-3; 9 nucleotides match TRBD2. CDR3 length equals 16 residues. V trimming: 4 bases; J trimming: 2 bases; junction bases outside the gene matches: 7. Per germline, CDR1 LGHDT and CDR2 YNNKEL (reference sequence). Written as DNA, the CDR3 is TGTGCCAGCAGCCCGTTCGGGACTAGCCTCACAGATACGCAGTATTTT. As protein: CASSPFGTSLTDTQYF.

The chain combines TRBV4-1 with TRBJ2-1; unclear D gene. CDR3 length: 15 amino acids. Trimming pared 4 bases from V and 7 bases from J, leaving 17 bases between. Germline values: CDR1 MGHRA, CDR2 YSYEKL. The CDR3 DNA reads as TGCGCCAGCAGCCTAACAGCCATACGTGGGAATGAGCAGTTCTTC. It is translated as CASSLTAIRGNEQFF.

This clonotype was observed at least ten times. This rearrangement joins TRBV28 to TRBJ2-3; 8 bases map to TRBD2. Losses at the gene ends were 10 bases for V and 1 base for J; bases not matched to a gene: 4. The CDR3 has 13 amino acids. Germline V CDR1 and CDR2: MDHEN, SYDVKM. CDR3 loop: CATKTSGTDTQYF. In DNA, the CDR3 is TGTGCCACCAAGACTAGCGGCACAGATACGCAGTATTTT.

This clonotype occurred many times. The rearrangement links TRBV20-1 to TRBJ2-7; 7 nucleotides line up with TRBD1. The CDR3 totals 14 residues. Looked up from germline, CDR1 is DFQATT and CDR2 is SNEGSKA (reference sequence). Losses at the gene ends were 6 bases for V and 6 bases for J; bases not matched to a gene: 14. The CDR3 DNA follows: TGCAGTGCATTTGTCCGGGACAGTCGCGTCGAGCAGTACTTC. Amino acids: CSAFVRDSRVEQYF.

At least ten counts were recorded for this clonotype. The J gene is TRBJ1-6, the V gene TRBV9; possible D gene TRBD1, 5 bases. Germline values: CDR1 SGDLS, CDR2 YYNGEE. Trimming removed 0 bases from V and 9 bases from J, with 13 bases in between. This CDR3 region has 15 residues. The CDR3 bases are TGTGCCAGCAGCGTAGGGGGGTCGGAGCGTTCACCCCTCCACTTT. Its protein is CASSVGGSERSPLHF.

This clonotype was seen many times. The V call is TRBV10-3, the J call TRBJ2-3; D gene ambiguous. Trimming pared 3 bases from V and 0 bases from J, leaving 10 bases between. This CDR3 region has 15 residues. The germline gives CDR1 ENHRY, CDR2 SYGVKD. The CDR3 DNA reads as TGTGCCATCAGTGACAGGTCCTCTAGCACAGATACGCAGTATTTT. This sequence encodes CAISDRSSSTDTQYF.

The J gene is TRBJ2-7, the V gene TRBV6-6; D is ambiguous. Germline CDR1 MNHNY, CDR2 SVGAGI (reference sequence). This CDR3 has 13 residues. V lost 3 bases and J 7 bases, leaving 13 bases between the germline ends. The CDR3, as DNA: TGTGCCAGCAGTTATGACCTTTTGGAAGAGCAGTACTTC. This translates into CASSYDLLEEQYF.

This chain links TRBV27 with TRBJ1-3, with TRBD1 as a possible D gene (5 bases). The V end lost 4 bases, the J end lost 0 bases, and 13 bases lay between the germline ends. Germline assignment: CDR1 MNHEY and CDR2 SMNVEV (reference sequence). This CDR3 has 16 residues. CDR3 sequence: CASSSRGPHSGNTIYF. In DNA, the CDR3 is TGTGCCAGCAGTTCAAGGGGCCCTCACTCTGGAAACACCATATATTTT.

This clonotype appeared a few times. The CDR3 DNA reads TGCAGTGCTAGAGATGGAGGGTCAGGGGGCATCTATGGCTACACCTTC. Translation gives CSARDGGSGGIYGYTF. J is TRBJ1-2 and V is TRBV20-1; 8 bases match TRBD1. Germline assignment: CDR1 DFQATT and CDR2 SNEGSKA (reference sequence). The ends lost 0 bases at V and 4 bases at J; junction bases unmatched: 10. The CDR3 is 16 residues long.

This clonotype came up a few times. This chain's CDR3 is CASTTVRGYGYTF. Here the CDR3 DNA reads TGTGCCAGCACCACCGTAAGGGGCTATGGCTACACCTTC. The V and J genes are TRBV2 and TRBJ1-2, with D possibly being TRBD1 (5 bases). Trimming left V 7 bases short and J 4 bases short, with 13 bases between. CDR1 and CDR2 from the germline V gene are SNHLY and FYNNEI. CDR3 size: 13 residues.

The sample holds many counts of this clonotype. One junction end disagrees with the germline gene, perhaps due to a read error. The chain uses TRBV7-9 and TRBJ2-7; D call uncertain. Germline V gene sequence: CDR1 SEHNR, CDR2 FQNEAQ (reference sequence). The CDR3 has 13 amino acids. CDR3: CASSLVSSYEQYF. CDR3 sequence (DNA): TGTGCCAGCAGTTTAGTCAGCTCCTACGAGCAGTACTTC.

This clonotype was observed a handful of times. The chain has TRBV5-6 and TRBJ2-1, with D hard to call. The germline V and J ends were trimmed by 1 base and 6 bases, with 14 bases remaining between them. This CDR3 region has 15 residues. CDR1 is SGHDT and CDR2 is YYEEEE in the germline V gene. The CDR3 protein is CASSLYADVRNEQFF. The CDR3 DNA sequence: TGTGCCAGCAGCTTGTACGCAGACGTACGCAATGAGCAGTTCTTC.

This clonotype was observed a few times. The CDR3 protein is CASSESWAPSSSYEQYF. In DNA, the CDR3 is TGTGCCAGCAGTGAATCTTGGGCGCCGAGCAGCTCCTACGAGCAGTACTTC. The chain couples TRBV2 to TRBJ2-7; D is uncertain. CDR3 length: 17 residues. The V gene lost 2 bases and the J gene lost 0 bases, with 17 bases spanning the gap. The V gene's germline CDR1 is SNHLY and CDR2 FYNNEI.

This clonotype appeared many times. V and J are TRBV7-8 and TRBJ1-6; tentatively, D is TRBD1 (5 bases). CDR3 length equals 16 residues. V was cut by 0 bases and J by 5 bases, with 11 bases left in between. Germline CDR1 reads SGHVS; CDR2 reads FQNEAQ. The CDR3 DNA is TGTGCCAGCAGCTTAGCCGGGACGGAGAATAATTCACCCCTCCACTTT. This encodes CASSLAGTENNSPLHF.

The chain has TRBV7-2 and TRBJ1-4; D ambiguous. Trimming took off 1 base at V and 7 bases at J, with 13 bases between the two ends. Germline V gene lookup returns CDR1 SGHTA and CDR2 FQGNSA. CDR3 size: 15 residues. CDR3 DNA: TGTGCCAGCAGCTTAGAGGCAGTCCGGACTGAAAAACTGTTTTTT. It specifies CASSLEAVRTEKLFF.

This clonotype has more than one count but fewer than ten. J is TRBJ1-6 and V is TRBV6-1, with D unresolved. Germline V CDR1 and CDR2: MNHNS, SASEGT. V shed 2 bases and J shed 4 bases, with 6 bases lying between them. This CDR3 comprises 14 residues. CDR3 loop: CASSENFYNSPLHF. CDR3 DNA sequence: TGTGCCAGCAGTGAAAACTTTTATAATTCACCCCTCCACTTT.

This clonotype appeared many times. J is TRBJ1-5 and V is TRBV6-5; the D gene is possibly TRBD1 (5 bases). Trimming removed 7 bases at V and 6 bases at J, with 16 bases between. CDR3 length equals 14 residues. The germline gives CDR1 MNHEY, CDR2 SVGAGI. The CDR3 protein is CASNTREGLQPQHF. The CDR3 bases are TGTGCCAGCAATACCCGGGAGGGGCTTCAGCCCCAGCATTTT.

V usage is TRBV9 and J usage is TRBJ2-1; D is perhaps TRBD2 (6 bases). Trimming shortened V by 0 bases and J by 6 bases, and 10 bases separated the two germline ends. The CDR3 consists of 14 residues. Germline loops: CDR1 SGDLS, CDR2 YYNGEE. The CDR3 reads CASSVVAGPNEQFF. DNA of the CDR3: TGTGCCAGCAGCGTAGTCGCGGGGCCCAATGAGCAGTTCTTC.

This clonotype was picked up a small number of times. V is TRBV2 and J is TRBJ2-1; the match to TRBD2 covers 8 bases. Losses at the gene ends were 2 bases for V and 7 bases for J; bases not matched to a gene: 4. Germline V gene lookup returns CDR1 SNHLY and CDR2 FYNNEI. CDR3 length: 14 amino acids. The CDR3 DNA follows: TGTGCCAGCAGTGAAACGGGGGGGTGGAATGAGCAGTTCTTC. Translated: CASSETGGWNEQFF. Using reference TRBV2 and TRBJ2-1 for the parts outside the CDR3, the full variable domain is EPEVTQTPSHQVTQMGQEVILRCVPISNHLYFYWYRQILGQKVEFLVSFYNNEISEKSEIFDDQFSVERPDGSNFTLKIRSTKLEDSAMYFCASSETGGWNEQFFGPGTRLTVL.

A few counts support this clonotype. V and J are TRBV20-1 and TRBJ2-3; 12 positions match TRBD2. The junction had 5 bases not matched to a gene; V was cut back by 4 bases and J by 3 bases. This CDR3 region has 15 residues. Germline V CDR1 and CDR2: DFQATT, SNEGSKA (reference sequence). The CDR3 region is CSAMTSGGRTDTQYF. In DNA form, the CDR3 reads TGCAGTGCTATGACTAGCGGGGGTCGGACAGATACGCAGTATTTT.

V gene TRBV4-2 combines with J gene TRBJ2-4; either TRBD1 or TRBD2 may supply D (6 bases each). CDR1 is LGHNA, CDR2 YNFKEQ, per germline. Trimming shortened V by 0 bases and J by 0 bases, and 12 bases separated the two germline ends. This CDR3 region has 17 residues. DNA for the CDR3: TGTGCCAGCAGCCAAGACATCGGGGGCTTAGCCAAAAACATTCAGTACTTC. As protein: CASSQDIGGLAKNIQYF.

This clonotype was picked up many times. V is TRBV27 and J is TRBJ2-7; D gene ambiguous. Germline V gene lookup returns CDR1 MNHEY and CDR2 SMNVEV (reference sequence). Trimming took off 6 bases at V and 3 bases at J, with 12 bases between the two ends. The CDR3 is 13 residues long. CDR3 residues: CASSYLDGYEQYF. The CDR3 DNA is TGTGCCAGCAGCTACCTGGACGGCTACGAGCAGTACTTC.

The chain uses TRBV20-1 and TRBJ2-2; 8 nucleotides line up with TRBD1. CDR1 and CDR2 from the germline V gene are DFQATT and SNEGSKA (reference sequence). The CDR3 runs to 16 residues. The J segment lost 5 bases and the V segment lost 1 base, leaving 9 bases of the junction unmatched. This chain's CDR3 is CSARVKYRGSTGELFF. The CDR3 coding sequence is TGCAGTGCTAGAGTGAAGTACAGGGGGTCGACCGGGGAGCTGTTTTTT.

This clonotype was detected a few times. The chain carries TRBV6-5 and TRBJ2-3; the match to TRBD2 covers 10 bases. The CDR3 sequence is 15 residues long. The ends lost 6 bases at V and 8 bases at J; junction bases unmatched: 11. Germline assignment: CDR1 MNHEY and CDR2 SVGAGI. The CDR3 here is CASSTLAGRAGTQYF. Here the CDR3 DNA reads TGTGCCAGCAGCACACTAGCGGGGAGGGCTGGTACGCAGTATTTT.

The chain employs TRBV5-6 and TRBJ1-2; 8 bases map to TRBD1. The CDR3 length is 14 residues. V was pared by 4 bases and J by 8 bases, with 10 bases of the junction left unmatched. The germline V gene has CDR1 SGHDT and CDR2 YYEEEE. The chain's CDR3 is CASSPTWTGQGYTF. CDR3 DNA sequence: TGTGCCAGCAGCCCTACCTGGACAGGGCAAGGCTACACCTTC. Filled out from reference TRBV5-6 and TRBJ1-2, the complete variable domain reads DAGVTQSPTHLIKTRGQQVTLRCSPKSGHDTVSWYQQALGQGPQFIFQYYEEEERQRGNFPDRFSGHQFPNYSSELNVNALLLGDSALYLCASSPTWTGQGYTFGSGTRLTVV.

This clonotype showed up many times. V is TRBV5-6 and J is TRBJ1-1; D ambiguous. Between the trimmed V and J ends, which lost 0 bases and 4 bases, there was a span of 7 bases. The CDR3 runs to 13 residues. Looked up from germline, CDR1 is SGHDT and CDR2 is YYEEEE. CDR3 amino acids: CASSLVGVTEAFF. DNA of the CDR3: TGTGCCAGCAGCTTGGTTGGGGTCACTGAAGCTTTCTTT.

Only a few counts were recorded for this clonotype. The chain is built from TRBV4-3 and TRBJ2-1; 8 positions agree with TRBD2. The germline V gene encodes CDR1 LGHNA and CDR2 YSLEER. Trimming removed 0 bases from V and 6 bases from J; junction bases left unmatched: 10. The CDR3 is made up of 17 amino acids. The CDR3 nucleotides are TGCGCCAGCAGCCAAGAAACAGGCGGCGGGGGGCGCAATGAGCAGTTCTTC. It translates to CASSQETGGGGRNEQFF.